This record covers a single T cell receptor beta chain. Three rounds of nested PCR, following a modified ARM-PCR protocol, produced the TCRbeta library. TCRdb processed the multiplex PCR reads anew with MiXCR; each CDR3 protein has one entry. In the table there are fewer than 85,000 distinct CDR3 sequences, over 80% of which are singletons. The data belong to a study of tumor and adjacent non-tumor tissue in lung cancer. RNA was extracted from bulk tissue without any cell sorting. Between August and November 2014, newly diagnosed, chemotherapy-naive lung cancer patients underwent thoracic surgery in China. This TCR came from a woman between 45 and 65 years old with non-small cell lung cancer. Sample: lung tumor tissue.

This CDR3 reads CSLLGRDQETQYF. CDR3 coding DNA: TGCAGTCTTCTGGGGAGAGACCAAGAGACCCAGTACTTC. J is TRBJ2-5 and V is TRBV29-1; D is perhaps TRBD2 (5 bases). The CDR3 runs to 13 residues. Germline V CDR1 and CDR2: SQVTM, ANQGSEA. Full variable domain (missing parts from reference TRBV29-1 and TRBJ2-5): SAVISQKPSRDICQRGTSLTIQCQVDSQVTMMFWYRQQPGQSLTLIATANQGSEATYESGFVIDKFPISRPNLTFSTLTVSNMSPEDSSIYLCSLLGRDQETQYFGPGTRLLVL.